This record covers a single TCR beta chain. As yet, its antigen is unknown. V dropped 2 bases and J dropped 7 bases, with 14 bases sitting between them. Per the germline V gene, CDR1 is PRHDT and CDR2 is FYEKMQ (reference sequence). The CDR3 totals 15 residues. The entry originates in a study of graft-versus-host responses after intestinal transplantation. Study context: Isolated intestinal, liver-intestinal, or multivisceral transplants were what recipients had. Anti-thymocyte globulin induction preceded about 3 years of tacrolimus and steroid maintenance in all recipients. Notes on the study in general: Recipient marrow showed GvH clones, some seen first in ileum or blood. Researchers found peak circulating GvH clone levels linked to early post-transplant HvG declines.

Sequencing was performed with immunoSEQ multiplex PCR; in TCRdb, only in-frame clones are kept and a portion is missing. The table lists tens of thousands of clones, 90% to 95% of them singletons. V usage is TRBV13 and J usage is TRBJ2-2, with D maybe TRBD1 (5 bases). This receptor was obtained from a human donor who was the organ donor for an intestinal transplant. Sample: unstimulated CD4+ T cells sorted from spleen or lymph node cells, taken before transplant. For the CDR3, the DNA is TGTGCCAGCAGCTTAATGCGACAGCCGATCGGGGAGCTGTTTTTT. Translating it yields CASSLMRQPIGELFF.